This T cell receptor (beta chain) is from a study of T cells in Graves' hyperthyroidism and ophthalmopathy. Study context: Peripheral blood specimens were obtained at initial diagnosis, prior to any treatment.

Amplified regions were TCR beta CDR3 sequences from RNA transcripts. When the TCR CDR3 underwent first-round RT-PCR, the HTBI primer set was used. TCRdb fed the multiplex PCR reads into MiXCR, producing one record per CDR3 protein. The data show a few hundred thousand distinct CDR3 sequences, around a fifth seen once. Looked up from germline, CDR1 is SNHLY and CDR2 is FYNNEI. The V end was cut by 8 bases, the J end by 0 bases, with 16 bases between. This CDR3 comprises 15 residues. This clonotype was found a few times. The chain employs TRBV2 and TRBJ2-5; D not certain. This TCR came from a woman in her seventies with Graves' ophthalmopathy. Sample: blood. CDR3 coding DNA: TGTGCCAGCCAGGTCCAGCGACTTAACCAAGAGACCCAGTACTTC. The encoded protein is CASQVQRLNQETQYF.